These T cell receptor beta chains were read from a single sample in a study of blood T cells in healthy people across ages. Each CDR3 protein is one row after TCRdb ran MiXCR on the 5' RACE reads. In the table there are more than 800,000 distinct CDR3 sequences, under 30% of which are singletons. The sample consisted of blood. Receptor source: a woman of 80 years or more in good health. The CDR3 runs from the conserved cysteine through the conserved F or W. Fields, in order: CDR3 DNA, CDR3 protein, clone size, D gene, J gene, V gene. A D gene is named only where the DNA matches it firmly. The size field is filled for only some rows; it gives once, few, many or a size class.

CDR3nt: TGTACCAGCATCATGAGCGGGGGGGCGTACAATGAGCAGTTCTTC; CDR3aa: CTSIMSGGAYNEQFF; abundance: .; d_gene: TRBD2; j_gene: TRBJ2-1; v_gene: TRBV12-3/TRBV12-4
CDR3nt: TGTGCCAGCAGCTTAGCCCCCGGGACAGGGGTGCTCTATGGCTACACCTTC; CDR3aa: CASSLAPGTGVLYGYTF; abundance: .; d_gene: TRBD1; j_gene: TRBJ1-2; v_gene: TRBV11-2
CDR3nt: TGTGCCAGCACTTTAGAAACAGGGTCTGGGGCCAACGTCCTGACTTTC; CDR3aa: CASTLETGSGANVLTF; abundance: .; d_gene: .; j_gene: TRBJ2-6; v_gene: TRBV2
CDR3nt: TGCAGTGCTAGAGATCGACCTCTCGCTAGCTCTGGGGCCAACGTCCTGACTTTC; CDR3aa: CSARDRPLASSGANVLTF; abundance: .; d_gene: .; j_gene: TRBJ2-6; v_gene: TRBV20-1
CDR3nt: TGCAGTGCTACAGTCTCTGGGGCCAACGTCCTGACTTTC; CDR3aa: CSATVSGANVLTF; abundance: many; d_gene: .; j_gene: TRBJ2-6; v_gene: TRBV20-1
CDR3nt: TGCGCCAGCAGCTTGGATGGGACCACAGATACGCAGTATTTT; CDR3aa: CASSLDGTTDTQYF; abundance: many; d_gene: .; j_gene: TRBJ2-3; v_gene: TRBV5-1
CDR3nt: TGTGCCAGCAGTTACATAGCGGAGACCTACGAGCAGTACTTC; CDR3aa: CASSYIAETYEQYF; abundance: many; d_gene: .; j_gene: TRBJ2-7; v_gene: TRBV6-2/TRBV6-3
CDR3nt: TGTGCCAGCAGCTTGGACGACGAGCAGTACTTC; CDR3aa: CASSLDDEQYF; abundance: many; d_gene: .; j_gene: TRBJ2-7; v_gene: TRBV5-6
CDR3nt: TGCGCCAGCAGCCAATCTCGGGGAACTGAGGCCCAGTACTTC; CDR3aa: CASSQSRGTEAQYF; abundance: few; d_gene: .; j_gene: TRBJ2-7; v_gene: TRBV4-1
CDR3nt: TGTGCCAGCCTCACCCCGCGGGGGGGAGATACGCAGTATTTT; CDR3aa: CASLTPRGGDTQYF; abundance: many; d_gene: TRBD2; j_gene: TRBJ2-3; v_gene: TRBV6-2/TRBV6-3